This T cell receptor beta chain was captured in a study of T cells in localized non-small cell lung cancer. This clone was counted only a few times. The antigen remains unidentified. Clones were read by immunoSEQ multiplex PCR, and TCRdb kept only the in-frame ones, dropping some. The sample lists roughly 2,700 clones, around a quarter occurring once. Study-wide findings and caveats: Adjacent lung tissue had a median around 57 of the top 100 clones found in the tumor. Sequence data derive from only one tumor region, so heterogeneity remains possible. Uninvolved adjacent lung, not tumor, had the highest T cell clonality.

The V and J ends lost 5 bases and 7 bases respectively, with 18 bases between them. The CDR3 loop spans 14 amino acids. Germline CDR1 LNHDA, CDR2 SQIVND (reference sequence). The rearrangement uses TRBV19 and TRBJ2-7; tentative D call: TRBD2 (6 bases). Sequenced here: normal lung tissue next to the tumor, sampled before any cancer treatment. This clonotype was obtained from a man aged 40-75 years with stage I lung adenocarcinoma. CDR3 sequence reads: CASSPGSLAREQYF. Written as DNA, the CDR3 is TGTGCCAGTAGTCCCGGGAGCTTAGCGCGGGAGCAGTACTTC. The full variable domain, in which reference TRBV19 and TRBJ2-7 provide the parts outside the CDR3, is DGGITQSPKYLFRKEGQNVTLSCEQNLNHDAMYWYRQDPGQGLRLIYYSQIVNDFQKGDIAEGYSVSREKKESFPLTVTSAQKNPTAFYLCASSPGSLAREQYFGPGTRLTVT.